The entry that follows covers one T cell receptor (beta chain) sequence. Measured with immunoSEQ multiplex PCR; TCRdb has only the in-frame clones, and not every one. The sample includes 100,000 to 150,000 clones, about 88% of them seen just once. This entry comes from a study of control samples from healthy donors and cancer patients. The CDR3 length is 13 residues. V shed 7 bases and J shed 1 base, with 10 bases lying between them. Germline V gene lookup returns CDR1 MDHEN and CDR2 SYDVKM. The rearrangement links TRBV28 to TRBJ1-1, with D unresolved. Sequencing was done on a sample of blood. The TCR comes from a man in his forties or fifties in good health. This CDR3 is CASMTPRNTEAFF. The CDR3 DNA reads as TGTGCCAGCATGACTCCAAGGAACACTGAAGCTTTCTTT. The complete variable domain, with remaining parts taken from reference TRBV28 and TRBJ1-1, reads DVKVTQSSRYLVKRTGEKVFLECVQDMDHENMFWYRQDPGLGLRLIYFSYDVKMKEKGDIPEGYSVSREKKERFSLILESASTNQTSMYLCASMTPRNTEAFFGQGTRLTVV.